The 27 T cell receptor beta chains in this list originate from one sample, sequenced in a study of graft-versus-host responses after intestinal transplantation. Clones were sequenced by immunoSEQ multiplex PCR, and TCRdb holds only the in-frame ones, with some missing. The sample comprises approximately 24,000 clones, 85% to 95% of which are singletons, and around 0.54% rests with the top ten. Sequences were derived from PBMCs, sampled 18 days after transplant. The source of these receptors is a human patient who received an intestinal transplant, so some T cells may come from the graft donor.

The V call is TRBV15, the J call TRBJ1-5, with D perhaps matching TRBD1 (5 bases). Germline CDR1 LNHNV, CDR2 YYDKDF (reference sequence). Trimming cost V 3 bases and J 8 bases, with 14 bases left between them. The CDR3 is made up of 14 amino acids. The CDR3 DNA follows: TGTGCCACCAGCAGTCTAAGTCTGGGGGAGCCCCAGCATTTT. It translates to CATSSLSLGEPQHF.

This clone was seen a few times. The chain joins TRBV6-6 to TRBJ1-1, with D unresolved. The CDR3 runs 13 residues. V was shortened by 0 bases and J by 7 bases, with 9 bases between the two germline ends. Germline CDR1 reads MNHNY; CDR2 reads SVGAGI (reference sequence). The CDR3 loop reads CASSYSRVGEAFF. In nucleotides, the CDR3 is TGTGCCAGCAGTTACTCTAGGGTGGGTGAAGCTTTCTTT.

V gene TRBV5-4 combines with J gene TRBJ2-1; TRBD2 agrees at 12 bases. This CDR3 has 15 residues. The germline CDR1 and CDR2 sequences are SGHNT and YYREEE (reference sequence). V was pared by 4 bases and J by 7 bases, with 6 bases of the junction left unmatched. CDR3 residues: CASSLLAGGRNEQFF. CDR3 sequence (DNA): TGTGCCAGCAGCCTACTAGCGGGGGGAAGAAATGAGCAGTTCTTC.

The J gene is TRBJ2-7, the V gene TRBV7-2; D is unclear. The CDR3 consists of 14 residues. The V end lost 1 base, the J end lost 5 bases, and 12 bases lay between the germline ends. Per germline, CDR1 SGHTA and CDR2 FQGNSA. Written as DNA, the CDR3 is TGTGCCAGCAGCTTAGGGCCAGGTCCTCACGAGCAGTACTTC. This translates into CASSLGPGPHEQYF.

V is TRBV7-2 and J is TRBJ1-1; D might be TRBD1 (6 bases). Trimming left V 1 base short and J 0 bases short, with 9 bases between. CDR3 length equals 15 residues. Germline values: CDR1 SGHTA, CDR2 FQGNSA. CDR3 amino acids: CASSLVTGMNTEAFF. CDR3 in DNA: TGTGCCAGCAGCTTAGTCACAGGGATGAACACTGAAGCTTTCTTT.

In this sample, this clone turned up a few times. The chain joins TRBV27 to TRBJ1-5; D is possibly TRBD1 (5 bases). Trimming left V 6 bases short and J 0 bases short, with 18 bases between. This CDR3 has 17 amino acids. Germline-derived CDR1 and CDR2 are MNHEY and SMNVEV (reference sequence). CDR3 residues: CASSQRGTSNSNQPQHF. CDR3 coding DNA: TGTGCCAGCAGCCAAAGAGGGACGTCTAATAGCAATCAGCCCCAGCATTTT.

This clone was seen a single time. The gene calls are TRBV27 and TRBJ2-1; perhaps TRBD1 as D (5 bases). Per the germline V gene, CDR1 is MNHEY and CDR2 is SMNVEV (reference sequence). The CDR3 is 13 amino acids. The ends were cut back, 4 bases at V and 4 bases at J, with 8 bases in the middle. In DNA, the CDR3 is TGTGCCAGCAGTTCCGACAGTTACAATGAGCAGTTCTTC. Protein sequence: CASSSDSYNEQFF.

This chain joins TRBV4-1 and TRBJ1-4, with TRBD1 as a possible D gene (6 bases). Germline V gene data show CDR1 as MGHRA and CDR2 as YSYEKL. The CDR3 has 15 residues. Trimming took 4 bases from V and 5 from J, leaving 14 bases between them. The CDR3 nucleotides read TGCGCCAGCAGCCCCCTACAGGGCGCGAATGAAAAACTGTTTTTT. Its translation is CASSPLQGANEKLFF.

CDR3 protein: CASSGGTYGYTF. The DNA of the CDR3 is TGTGCCAGCAGCGGCGGGACCTATGGCTACACCTTC. The rearrangement joins TRBV5-6 to TRBJ1-2; tentative D call: TRBD1 (5 bases). CDR1 and CDR2 from the germline V gene are SGHDT and YYEEEE. The V gene lost 4 bases and the J gene lost 4 bases, with 8 bases spanning the gap. The CDR3 has 12 residues.

This clone has just one count. V usage is TRBV4-1 and J usage is TRBJ2-7, with D hard to call. The V gene's germline CDR1 is MGHRA and CDR2 YSYEKL. The length of the CDR3 is 13 residues. The ends were cut back, 0 bases at V and 6 bases at J, with 9 bases in the middle. In DNA form, the CDR3 reads TGCGCCAGCAGCCAAGAAATAAGCGCCGAGCAGTACTTC. This codes for CASSQEISAEQYF.

The chain has TRBV19 and TRBJ1-1; perhaps TRBD1 as D (6 bases). The CDR3 has 11 amino acids. Trimming pared 5 bases from V and 11 bases from J, leaving 12 bases between. Germline-derived CDR1 and CDR2 are LNHDA and SQIVND (reference sequence). The CDR3 region is CASSYRARAFF. The CDR3 DNA follows: TGTGCCAGTAGTTACAGGGCGAGGGCTTTCTTT.

The rearrangement joins TRBV15 to TRBJ2-2, with D possibly TRBD1 on 6 matching bases. The germline V and J ends were trimmed by 3 bases and 0 bases, with 17 bases remaining between them. Looked up from germline, CDR1 is LNHNV and CDR2 is YYDKDF (reference sequence). The CDR3 sequence is 18 residues long. The CDR3 DNA reads as TGTGCCACCAGCAGCTGGCCTTCCGGGACACCGAACACCGGGGAGCTGTTTTTT. Its protein is CATSSWPSGTPNTGELFF.

The CDR3 nucleotides read TGTGCCAGCAGTGCCCTCGAAGGGTCAACTAATGAAAAACTGTTTTTT. Translation: CASSALEGSTNEKLFF. The V gene is TRBV2, the J gene TRBJ1-4, with D uncertain. Deletions cut 4 bases from V and 0 bases from J, with 12 bases between. This CDR3 is 16 amino acids long. Germline loops: CDR1 SNHLY, CDR2 FYNNEI.

This chain connects TRBV4-1 to TRBJ2-1; D is uncertain. Per germline, CDR1 MGHRA and CDR2 YSYEKL. With 4 bases removed from V and 6 bases from J, the gap between germline ends came to 16 bases. This CDR3 has 15 amino acids. The CDR3 protein is CASSLPKGTVNEQFF. In nucleotides, the CDR3 is TGCGCCAGCAGCCTCCCGAAGGGAACGGTCAATGAGCAGTTCTTC.

The chain links TRBV6-5 to TRBJ2-3; tentatively, D is TRBD1 or TRBD2 (5 bases each). CDR1 and CDR2 (germline): MNHEY, SVGAGI. The ends were cut back, 7 bases at V and 2 bases at J, with 10 bases in the middle. The CDR3 runs 13 residues. This CDR3 is CASTSGPTDTQYF. In nucleotides, the CDR3 is TGTGCCAGCACCTCGGGGCCCACAGATACGCAGTATTTT.

The J gene is TRBJ1-2, the V gene TRBV6-1, with TRBD1 as a possible D gene (6 bases). Germline values: CDR1 MNHNS, CDR2 SASEGT. V shed 5 bases and J shed 4 bases, with 14 bases lying between them. The CDR3 length is 14 residues. CDR3 in DNA: TGTGCCAGCAGTCCAACGACAGGATCCTATGGCTACACCTTC. It encodes CASSPTTGSYGYTF.

V and J are TRBV5-1 and TRBJ2-2; TRBD1 is a possible D gene (6 bases). The V end lost 1 base, the J end lost 3 bases, and 10 bases lay between the germline ends. Germline values: CDR1 SGHRS, CDR2 YFSETQ. The CDR3 extends over 15 amino acids. Here the CDR3 DNA reads TGCGCCAGCAGCTTGACAGGGCGAGACACCGGGGAGCTGTTTTTT. Its protein product is CASSLTGRDTGELFF.

This clone turned up a few times. The CDR3 nucleotides are TGTGCCTCCGTCCGAGGTCGGGACAGGGAAAATGAAAAACTGTTTTTT. Translated, it gives CASVRGRDRENEKLFF. The chain recombines TRBV19 with TRBJ1-4; 9 bases line up with TRBD1. The length of the CDR3 is 16 residues. Germline CDR1 is LNHDA and CDR2 is SQIVND (reference sequence). Trimming cost V 11 bases and J 5 bases; bases outside gene matches: 15.

The chain uses TRBV7-6 and TRBJ2-1; possibly TRBD1 for D (5 bases). The CDR3 runs to 14 residues. Germline V gene lookup returns CDR1 SGHVS and CDR2 FNYEAQ. The germline V and J ends were trimmed by 8 bases and 4 bases, with 15 bases remaining between them. This chain's CDR3 is CASGNTTGYNEQFF. For the CDR3, the DNA is TGTGCCAGCGGAAATACTACAGGTTACAATGAGCAGTTCTTC.

This clone has more than one count but fewer than ten. The CDR3 DNA sequence: TGTGCCAGCACCGCCTCGCGGGGATACTATGGCTACACCTTC. Protein sequence: CASTASRGYYGYTF. This chain links TRBV7-3 with TRBJ1-2; D uncertain. CDR3 length: 14 residues. V was trimmed by 7 bases and J by 3 bases, leaving 15 bases between them. Germline-derived CDR1 and CDR2 are SGHTA and FQGTGA.

The chain carries TRBV11-2 and TRBJ1-2; D gene uncertain. This CDR3 has 14 residues. Germline V gives CDR1 SGHAT, CDR2 FQNNGV. Trimming shortened V by 5 bases and J by 0 bases, and 10 bases separated the two germline ends. The CDR3 DNA reads as TGTGCCAGCAGCCGCCGGGCAGCTAACTATGGCTACACCTTC. This gives the protein CASSRRAANYGYTF.

The chain combines TRBV7-8 with TRBJ1-4, with D maybe TRBD1 (5 bases). CDR3 size: 15 residues. The V gene lost 6 bases and the J gene lost 0 bases, with 11 bases spanning the gap. Germline V gives CDR1 SGHVS, CDR2 FQNEAQ. The CDR3 spells CASRRGTTTNEKLFF. The CDR3 DNA reads as TGTGCCAGCAGGCGTGGGACTACAACTAATGAAAAACTGTTTTTT.

J is TRBJ2-5 and V is TRBV7-2; D perhaps matches TRBD2 (6 bases). Trimming pared 7 bases from V and 3 bases from J, leaving 15 bases between. The germline V gene has CDR1 SGHTA and CDR2 FQGNSA. This CDR3 is built from 14 residues. CDR3 amino acids: CASNQRWGEETQYF. For the CDR3, the DNA is TGTGCCAGCAACCAAAGATGGGGGGAAGAGACCCAGTACTTC.

This clone has only one observation. Germline and junction disagree at one end, which may indicate a read error. The chain is built from TRBV7-9 and TRBJ1-2; D perhaps matches TRBD1 (6 bases). This CDR3 contains 14 residues. Germline assignment: CDR1 SEHNR and CDR2 FQNEAQ (reference sequence). The CDR3 reads CASSLARQDYGYTF. For the CDR3, the DNA is TGTGCCAGCAGCTTAGCGAGACAGGACTACGGCTACACCTTC.

V and J are TRBV7-2 and TRBJ2-3; 13 bases are shared with TRBD2. Trimming took 5 bases from V and 2 from J; bases not matched to a gene: 13. CDR1 is SGHTA and CDR2 is FQGNSA in the germline V gene. The CDR3 sequence is 19 residues long. The CDR3 sequence: CASSATSGGDKIYTDTQYF. The CDR3 DNA reads as TGTGCCAGCAGCGCAACTAGCGGGGGGGACAAAATTTACACAGATACGCAGTATTTT.

This clone was observed once. V usage is TRBV18 and J usage is TRBJ1-5, with D unresolved. The ends were cut back, 0 bases at V and 7 bases at J, with 13 bases in the middle. The CDR3 runs 15 residues. Germline CDR1 is KGHSH and CDR2 is LQKENI. The CDR3 loop reads CASSPPPSPGQPQHF. Written as DNA, the CDR3 is TGTGCCAGCTCACCACCGCCCAGTCCCGGGCAGCCCCAGCATTTT. The whole variable domain, filled in from reference TRBV18 and TRBJ1-5, reads NAGVMQNPRHLVRRRGQEARLRCSPMKGHSHVYWYRQLPEEGLKFMVYLQKENIIDESGMPKERFSAEFPKEGPSILRIQQVVRGDSAAYFCASSPPPSPGQPQHFGDGTRLSIL.

The chain recombines TRBV9 with TRBJ1-2; possibly TRBD1 for D (6 bases). Germline values: CDR1 SGDLS, CDR2 YYNGEE. Trimming took off 2 bases at V and 0 bases at J, with 17 bases between the two ends. The CDR3 is 17 amino acids. CDR3 region: CASSVSPGHPSNYGYTF. In DNA form, the CDR3 reads TGTGCCAGCAGCGTTTCCCCGGGACATCCTTCTAACTATGGCTACACCTTC.